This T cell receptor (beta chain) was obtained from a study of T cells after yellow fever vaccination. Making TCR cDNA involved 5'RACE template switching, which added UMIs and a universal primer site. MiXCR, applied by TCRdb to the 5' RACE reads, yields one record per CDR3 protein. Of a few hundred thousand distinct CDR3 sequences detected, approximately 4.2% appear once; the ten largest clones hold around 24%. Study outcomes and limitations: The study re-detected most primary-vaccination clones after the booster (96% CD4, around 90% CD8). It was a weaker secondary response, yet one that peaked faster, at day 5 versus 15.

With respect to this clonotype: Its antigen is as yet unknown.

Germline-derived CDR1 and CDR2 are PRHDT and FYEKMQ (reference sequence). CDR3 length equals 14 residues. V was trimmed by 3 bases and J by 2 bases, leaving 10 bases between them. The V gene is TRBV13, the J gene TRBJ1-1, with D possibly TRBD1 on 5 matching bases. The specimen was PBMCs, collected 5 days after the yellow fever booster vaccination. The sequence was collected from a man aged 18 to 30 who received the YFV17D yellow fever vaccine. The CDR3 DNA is TGTGCCAGCAGCTTCCCCGACAGAAACACTGAAGCTTTCTTT. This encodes CASSFPDRNTEAFF.